Listed below are T cell receptor beta chains from one sample, sequenced in a study of blood T cell repertoires in COVID-19. Clones were read by immunoSEQ multiplex PCR, and TCRdb kept only the in-frame ones, dropping some. The sample shows about 160,000 clones, 90% of them seen only once. The specimen was peripheral blood. These TCRs come from a man in his 60s with active or convalescent COVID-19. The CDR3 runs from the conserved cysteine through the conserved F or W. The D gene is left open where the match is weak. Expanded clones get a size class; other rows say once, few or many, or leave the size out.

d_call | j_call | v_call | clone_size | cdr3_nt | cdr3_aa
TRBD1 | TRBJ1-2 | TRBV6-1 | - | TGTGCCAGCAGTGAAGCCGGACAGGGTACGCTTGGCTACACCTTC | CASSEAGQGTLGYTF
- | TRBJ1-2 | TRBV20-1 | - | TGCAGTGCTAAGACAGGCGGCTACACCTTC | CSAKTGGYTF
- | TRBJ1-3 | TRBV11-2 | few | TGTGCCAGCAGCTTAGTCGCAGGTTACTCTGGAAACACCATATATTTT | CASSLVAGYSGNTIYF
- | TRBJ2-6 | TRBV5-1 | - | TGCGCCAGCAGCTTGCCCCGCGGGCAGCTCAATTCTGGGGCCAACGTCCTGACTTTC | CASSLPRGQLNSGANVLTF
- | TRBJ2-6 | TRBV4-1 | - | TGCGCCAGCAGCCAAGATTACGGGAGCTCTGGGGCCAACGTCCTGACTTTC | CASSQDYGSSGANVLTF
TRBD1 | TRBJ2-3 | TRBV29-1 | - | TGCAGCGTTCTCCGCCCAGGGGGCAGGACAGATACGCAGTATTTT | CSVLRPGGRTDTQYF
- | TRBJ2-3 | TRBV6-1 | once | TGTGCCAGCAGTGATCGACTCTATTACAGCACAGATACGCAGTATTTT | CASSDRLYYSTDTQYF
TRBD1 | TRBJ1-1 | TRBV6-6 | - | TGTGCCAGCAGTTTGGACAGGGTTGGCACTGAAGCTTTCTTT | CASSLDRVGTEAFF
- | TRBJ1-1 | TRBV21-1 | - | TGTGCCAGCAGCAATAGGGAACGCCGGGACAGGGATAGGTTCTTT | CASSNRERRDRDRFF
TRBD1 | TRBJ1-4 | TRBV5-5 | - | TGTGCCAGCAGCTTGGGCCACTTGACAGGGCTTAATGAAAAACTGTTTTTT | CASSLGHLTGLNEKLFF
TRBD2 | TRBJ2-7 | TRBV5-1 | once | TGCGCCAGCAGTTACGGACGGGGGGTTCCGGGCGACGAGCAGTACTTC | CASSYGRGVPGDEQYF
- | TRBJ1-2 | TRBV27 | - | TGTGCCAGCAAACCGCAGGGGATCAGCGGCTACACCTTC | CASKPQGISGYTF
- | TRBJ1-2 | TRBV2 | - | TGTGCCAGCAGTGGCCCCCAGGGTGGTGGCGGCGGCTACACCTTC | CASSGPQGGGGGYTF
TRBD1 | TRBJ2-7 | TRBV28 | - | TGTGCCAGCAGAGGACTTGGGACAGGGGCCTACGAGCAGTACTTC | CASRGLGTGAYEQYF
TRBD2 | TRBJ2-1 | TRBV19 | - | TGTGCCAGTAGTATATTAGGACTAGATCTCAATGAGCAGTTCTTC | CASSILGLDLNEQFF